This T cell receptor beta chain originates from a study of blood T cells in healthy people across ages. A second PCR, run for about 6 to 11 cycles, used a sample-barcoded 5' primer plus a J-beta primer mix. TCRdb used MiXCR to reprocess the 5' RACE reads, holding one entry per CDR3 protein. The sample shows about 1,500,000 distinct CDR3 sequences, 28% of them seen only once. This clonotype occurred a few times. The CDR3 has 13 amino acids. Germline assignment: CDR1 SQVTM and CDR2 ANQGSEA. Trimming cost V 2 bases and J 10 bases, with 17 bases left between them. The specimen sequenced was blood. The rearrangement uses TRBV29-1 and TRBJ1-1; D ambiguous. This sequence was found in a woman aged 25 to 39 in good health. CDR3 DNA sequence: TGCAGCGTTGAAAAACCCTTGCGCCCCAGAGCTTTCTTT. Translating gives CSVEKPLRPRAFF.